This passage covers 29 T cell receptor beta chains from one sample sequenced in a study of Ad26.COV2.S vaccination and SARS-CoV-2 variants. Measured with immunoSEQ multiplex PCR; TCRdb has only the in-frame clones, and not every one. Here the sample spans about 330,000 clones, 75% to 90% being singletons. The sample's treatment: 19 received Ad26.COV2.S at low or high dose, single or two shots; roughly 5 received placebo; per-sample allocation not given. After the first vaccine or placebo injection, samples were drawn on day 63. Here the sequenced sample was peripheral blood, taken in a trial of Ad26.COV2.S vaccine versus placebo. The receptors here all came from a person between 18 and 60 years old who received the Ad26.COV2.S COVID-19 vaccine or a placebo.

As concerns this clone: This sample also contains other DNA sequences that code for the same CDR3. The rearrangement uses TRBV6-5 and TRBJ1-5; tentative D call: TRBD1 (5 bases). The CDR3 runs 14 residues. From germline, CDR1 is MNHEY and CDR2 SVGAGI. V lost 0 bases, J lost 4 bases, and 7 bases lay in between. The CDR3 DNA reads TGTGCCAGCAGTTACTCGGGGGGAAATCAGCCCCAGCATTTT. Translation: CASSYSGGNQPQHF.

The V call is TRBV6-5, the J call TRBJ2-2; 8 nucleotides match TRBD1. From germline, CDR1 is MNHEY and CDR2 SVGAGI. Trimming cost V 2 bases and J 3 bases; bases outside gene matches: 2. The CDR3 loop spans 15 amino acids. CDR3 in amino acids: CASSYGQGDTGELFF. The DNA of the CDR3 is TGTGCCAGCAGTTACGGACAGGGCGACACCGGGGAGCTGTTTTTT.

At least ten counts were recorded for this clone. The chain links TRBV4-1 to TRBJ2-3; no clear D gene. The V end was cut by 2 bases, the J end by 1 base, with 4 bases between. Looked up from germline, CDR1 is MGHRA and CDR2 is YSYEKL. The CDR3 loop spans 13 amino acids. The DNA for the CDR3 is TGCGCCAGCAGCCAACAGGGCACAGATACGCAGTATTTT. This encodes CASSQQGTDTQYF.

V is TRBV25-1 and J is TRBJ2-1, with TRBD2 identical over 11 bases. Germline loops: CDR1 MGHDK, CDR2 SYGVNS. CDR3 length: 16 residues. Trimming cost V 4 bases and J 2 bases; bases outside gene matches: 4. The CDR3 spells CASSALAGGTYNEQFF. The CDR3 DNA reads as TGTGCCAGCAGTGCCCTAGCGGGAGGAACCTACAATGAGCAGTTCTTC.

This clone appeared once. V usage is TRBV28 and J usage is TRBJ2-7; a possible D gene is TRBD2 (5 bases). This CDR3 contains 16 residues. Germline assignment: CDR1 MDHEN and CDR2 SYDVKM. Trimming pared 7 bases from V and 3 bases from J, leaving 22 bases between. CDR3 bases: TGTGCCAGCACTTCACACGGGGTAACCGACTTCTACGAGCAGTACTTC. Translated: CASTSHGVTDFYEQYF.

This chain connects TRBV6-6 to TRBJ1-2, with TRBD1 matching 7 bases. The CDR3 is made up of 16 amino acids. Trimming took 3 bases from V and 6 from J; bases not matched to a gene: 13. CDR1 and CDR2 from the germline V gene are MNHNY and SVGAGI (reference sequence). This chain's CDR3 is CASSYPPDRVKDGYTF. CDR3 nucleotide sequence: TGTGCCAGCAGTTATCCCCCCGACAGGGTCAAGGATGGCTACACCTTC.

The chain uses TRBV24-1 and TRBJ2-1; 10 bases line up with TRBD1. Germline V gives CDR1 KGHDR, CDR2 SFDVKD. V gave up 3 bases and J gave up 9 bases; unmatched junction bases: 7. This CDR3 is built from 15 residues. The CDR3 loop is CATSDPRQGAGEQFF. The DNA for the CDR3 is TGTGCCACCAGTGATCCTAGACAGGGGGCGGGTGAGCAGTTCTTC.

This clone has just one count. The chain employs TRBV7-2 and TRBJ2-7; D is unresolved. Germline V CDR1 and CDR2: SGHTA, FQGNSA. The CDR3 contains 15 residues. The V end lost 1 base, the J end lost 0 bases, and 10 bases lay between the germline ends. CDR3 nucleotides: TGTGCCAGCAGCTTAGGTCCCAGTTCCTCCTACGAGCAGTACTTC. Translation: CASSLGPSSSYEQYF.

Within the sample, this clone is large (0.1 to 1%). This rearrangement joins TRBV4-3 to TRBJ2-1; TRBD1 is a possible D gene (6 bases). CDR3 length: 19 residues. CDR1 and CDR2 from the germline V gene are LGHNA and YSLEER. Between the trimmed V and J ends, which lost 5 bases and 4 bases, there was a span of 27 bases. The DNA of the CDR3 is TGCGCCAGCAGCATACAGGGAACGTTTTGGCCTACACCTTACAATGAGCAGTTCTTC. Its protein product is CASSIQGTFWPTPYNEQFF.

V usage is TRBV29-1 and J usage is TRBJ1-1; no definite D call. The CDR3 is made up of 10 amino acids. V lost 5 bases and J lost 11, with 12 bases in between. Germline V gene data show CDR1 as SQVTM and CDR2 as ANQGSEA. DNA of the CDR3: TGCAGCGTTCGGACGGTACGGGCTTTCTTT. It yields the protein CSVRTVRAFF.

This clone occurred a few times. The chain has TRBV20-1 and TRBJ1-6, with TRBD1 matching 7 bases. Losses at the gene ends were 3 bases for V and 10 bases for J; bases not matched to a gene: 3. Per the germline V gene, CDR1 is DFQATT and CDR2 is SNEGSKA (reference sequence). The length of the CDR3 is 12 residues. The CDR3 protein is CSASKTGSPLHF. The CDR3 DNA is TGCAGTGCTAGTAAGACAGGGTCACCCCTCCACTTT.

The chain is built from TRBV10-3 and TRBJ2-1; D is unclear. The CDR3 contains 13 residues. CDR1 ENHRY and CDR2 SYGVKD come from the germline V gene. V was shortened by 10 bases and J by 2 bases, with 12 bases between the two germline ends. CDR3 nucleotides: TGTGCCACCAGAGGACCGGCCTACAATGAGCAGTTCTTC. Residues: CATRGPAYNEQFF.

The J gene is TRBJ1-3, the V gene TRBV6-5, with a tentative D call TRBD1 (5 bases). Trimming removed 7 bases at V and 9 bases at J, with 13 bases between. Germline assignment: CDR1 MNHEY and CDR2 SVGAGI. The CDR3 extends over 12 amino acids. CDR3 protein: CASTSGGGTIYF. The CDR3 DNA follows: TGTGCCAGCACCTCGGGGGGAGGCACCATATATTTT.

V usage is TRBV7-2 and J usage is TRBJ1-1; D is perhaps TRBD1 (6 bases). This CDR3 spans 15 amino acids. CDR1 and CDR2 (germline): SGHTA, FQGNSA. Trimming left V 2 bases short and J 5 bases short, with 15 bases between. CDR3 sequence reads: CASSLSQGPGTEAFF. The DNA of the CDR3 is TGTGCCAGCAGCTTATCCCAGGGGCCGGGGACTGAAGCTTTCTTT.

This clone was observed once. The V and J genes are TRBV6-5 and TRBJ1-1, with D maybe TRBD1 (6 bases). V lost 7 bases and J 8 bases, leaving 17 bases between the germline ends. Germline CDR1 MNHEY, CDR2 SVGAGI. The CDR3 is made up of 13 amino acids. The CDR3 DNA follows: TGTGCCAGCACCGGACAGTCCACTGGGGAAGCTTTCTTT. It specifies CASTGQSTGEAFF.

The V call is TRBV20-1, the J call TRBJ2-1, with D unresolved. In germline, CDR1 is DFQATT, CDR2 SNEGSKA (reference sequence). The CDR3 length is 11 residues. Trimming shortened V by 3 bases and J by 6 bases, and 6 bases separated the two germline ends. The CDR3 coding sequence is TGCAGTGCTAGGGCCCTCAATGAGCAGTTCTTC. Residues: CSARALNEQFF.

The chain joins TRBV7-9 to TRBJ1-2, with TRBD1 as a possible D gene (5 bases). The germline V gene has CDR1 SEHNR and CDR2 FQNEAQ (reference sequence). This CDR3 region has 12 residues. V was shortened by 4 bases and J by 6 bases, with 9 bases between the two germline ends. The CDR3 sequence is CASSWGGDGYTF. The CDR3 region has the DNA TGTGCCAGCAGCTGGGGGGGAGATGGCTACACCTTC.

The chain combines TRBV5-6 with TRBJ1-1, with TRBD1 matching 7 bases. Germline CDR1 SGHDT, CDR2 YYEEEE. V shed 2 bases and J 1 base; nucleotides not matched to a gene: 2. The CDR3 loop spans 14 amino acids. This CDR3 reads CASSLWTGNTEAFF. In nucleotides, the CDR3 is TGTGCCAGCAGCTTATGGACAGGGAACACTGAAGCTTTCTTT.

The J gene is TRBJ2-7, the V gene TRBV5-4, with D perhaps TRBD1 or TRBD2 (5 bases each). CDR3 length: 13 amino acids. Germline V gene lookup returns CDR1 SGHNT and CDR2 YYREEE (reference sequence). With 3 bases removed from V and 7 bases from J, the gap between germline ends came to 14 bases. CDR3 sequence reads: CASSSSGTLEQYF. The CDR3 DNA is TGTGCCAGCAGCTCCTCGGGGACCCTGGAGCAGTACTTC.

This clone was seen more than once but under ten times. The chain uses TRBV7-2 and TRBJ1-1, with 7 bases that match TRBD1. CDR1 SGHTA and CDR2 FQGNSA come from the germline V gene. V shed 0 bases and J 1 base; nucleotides not matched to a gene: 8. The CDR3 length is 17 residues. The CDR3 DNA reads TGTGCCAGCAGCTTAGCGCCCGCAGGGGGTAGGAACACTGAAGCTTTCTTT. It codes for CASSLAPAGGRNTEAFF. The entire variable domain, with the rest obtained from reference TRBV7-2 and TRBJ1-1, is as follows: GAGVSQSPSNKVTEKGKDVELRCDPISGHTALYWYRQSLGQGLEFLIYFQGNSAPDKSGLPSDRFSAERTGGSVSTLTIQRTQQEDSAVYLCASSLAPAGGRNTEAFFGQGTRLTVV.

The CDR3 DNA reads as TGTGCCAGCAGCTTAGGTTCGCTGAGCTCCTACAATGAGCAGTTCTTC. Encoded protein: CASSLGSLSSYNEQFF. This chain uses TRBV13 with TRBJ2-1; D call uncertain. Germline loops: CDR1 PRHDT, CDR2 FYEKMQ (reference sequence). This CDR3 region has 16 residues. Trimming removed 0 bases from V and 0 bases from J, with 9 bases in between.

This chain uses TRBV6-4 with TRBJ2-6; D gene ambiguous. Germline lookup yields CDR1 MRHNA and CDR2 SNTAGT. The CDR3 runs to 15 residues. V was pared by 0 bases and J by 0 bases, with 3 bases between. The CDR3 loop is CASSDSNSGANVLTF. The CDR3 region has the DNA TGTGCCAGCAGTGACTCCAACTCTGGGGCCAACGTCCTGACTTTC.

The rearrangement joins TRBV7-9 to TRBJ1-2; D unclear. This CDR3 spans 13 amino acids. Trimming cost V 0 bases and J 1 base, with 3 bases left between them. Germline V lookup: CDR1 SEHNR, CDR2 FQNEAQ (reference sequence). The CDR3, as DNA: TGTGCCAGCAGCTTAGCAGATAACTATGGCTACACCTTC. Translation: CASSLADNYGYTF.

This chain joins TRBV6-2 or TRBV6-3 and TRBJ1-1; TRBD1 matches at 11 bases. Germline CDR1 is MNHEY and CDR2 is SVGEGT. CDR3 length equals 13 residues. The J segment lost 6 bases and the V segment lost 6 bases, leaving 3 bases of the junction unmatched. The CDR3 DNA follows: TGTGCCAGCAGCGGACAGGGGGCAGCTGAAGCTTTCTTT. Translated: CASSGQGAAEAFF.

The gene calls are TRBV7-8 and TRBJ2-5; 9 bases map to TRBD2. Losses at the gene ends were 8 bases for V and 1 base for J; bases not matched to a gene: 8. CDR3 size: 15 residues. Germline assignment: CDR1 SGHVS and CDR2 FQNEAQ. CDR3 DNA sequence: TGTGCCAGCTCAGGGAGCGGGGGGTCCCAAGAGACCCAGTACTTC. Translated, it gives CASSGSGGSQETQYF.

The genes are TRBV5-4 and TRBJ2-5; D gene ambiguous. V was shortened by 1 base and J by 5 bases, with 6 bases between the two germline ends. The V gene's germline CDR1 is SGHNT and CDR2 YYREEE (reference sequence). This CDR3 region has 12 residues. CDR3 amino acids: CASSLSAETQYF. The DNA for the CDR3 is TGTGCCAGCAGCTTGAGCGCGGAGACCCAGTACTTC. Full variable domain (remainder filled in from reference TRBV5-4 and TRBJ2-5): ETGVTQSPTHLIKTRGQQVTLRCSSQSGHNTVSWYQQALGQGPQFIFQYYREEENGRGNFPPRFSGLQFPNYSSELNVNALELDDSALYLCASSLSAETQYFGPGTRLLVL.

A single count supports this clone. This rearrangement joins TRBV6-1 to TRBJ2-3; TRBD2 aligns across 14 bases. Germline V gene data show CDR1 as MNHNS and CDR2 as SASEGT. The V gene end was trimmed by 4 bases and the J gene end by 2 bases; junction bases not matched to a gene: 5. The length of the CDR3 is 17 residues. This CDR3 is CASSGRLAGGVTDTQYF. DNA for the CDR3: TGTGCCAGCAGTGGGCGACTAGCGGGAGGGGTCACAGATACGCAGTATTTT.

The chain has TRBV14 and TRBJ2-1; tentative D call: TRBD1 (5 bases). With 0 bases removed from V and 6 bases from J, the gap between germline ends came to 12 bases. This CDR3 has 15 residues. Germline loops: CDR1 SGHDN, CDR2 FVKESK. CDR3 sequence reads: CASSQDAGSGNEQFF. The CDR3, as DNA: TGTGCCAGCAGCCAAGATGCAGGGTCGGGCAATGAGCAGTTCTTC.

V usage is TRBV6-2 or TRBV6-3 and J usage is TRBJ2-1; tentative D call: TRBD1 (5 bases). This CDR3 is built from 13 residues. Germline V gene lookup returns CDR1 MNHEY and CDR2 SVGEGT. V shed 6 bases and J shed 6 bases, with 12 bases lying between them. The CDR3 protein is CASSLTGVNEQFF. The CDR3 region has the DNA TGTGCCAGCAGCCTCACAGGTGTCAATGAGCAGTTCTTC.